These T cell receptor beta chains were read from a single sample in a study of cytomegalovirus exposure and HLA in healthy donors. Sequencing was performed with immunoSEQ multiplex PCR; in TCRdb, only in-frame clones are kept and a portion is missing. The data hold around 250,000 clones, with around 90% observed a single time. Sample: PBMCs. These receptors were collected from a woman aged 18-29 years in good health and CMV-seronegative. The CDR3 runs from the conserved cysteine through the conserved F or W. A D gene is named only where the DNA matches it firmly. Some rows have no size entry. The others give once, few or many, or a class for an expanded clone.

J gene: TRBJ1-2; V gene: TRBV5-6; clone size: .; D gene: .; CDR3 DNA: TGTGCCAGCAGCTTGGTGGGATGGGGGACATATGGCTACACCTTC; CDR3 protein: CASSLVGWGTYGYTF
J gene: TRBJ2-2; V gene: TRBV27; clone size: .; D gene: .; CDR3 DNA: TGTGCCAGCAGTGTAGATTTCACCGGGGAGCTGTTTTTT; CDR3 protein: CASSVDFTGELFF
J gene: TRBJ2-5; V gene: TRBV4-1; clone size: .; D gene: TRBD1; CDR3 DNA: TGCGCCAGCAGCCCGTATGGACAGGAACAAGAGACCCAGTACTTC; CDR3 protein: CASSPYGQEQETQYF
J gene: TRBJ2-1; V gene: TRBV25-1; clone size: .; D gene: .; CDR3 DNA: TGTGCCAGCAGTGAATATGGTAGCTCCTACAATGAGCAGTTCTTC; CDR3 protein: CASSEYGSSYNEQFF
J gene: TRBJ2-7; V gene: TRBV14; clone size: .; D gene: .; CDR3 DNA: TGTGCCAGCAGCCAATCGGCGGGGGCTTACGAGCAGTACTTC; CDR3 protein: CASSQSAGAYEQYF
J gene: TRBJ2-7; V gene: TRBV18; clone size: .; D gene: TRBD1; CDR3 DNA: TGTGCCAGCTCACCAAAGCTGGGACAGGAACAGGAGCAGTACTTC; CDR3 protein: CASSPKLGQEQEQYF
J gene: TRBJ1-2; V gene: TRBV7-2; clone size: few; D gene: TRBD1; CDR3 DNA: TGTGCCAGCAGCTTGGGGGGACAGGGGGCACCGGCTTATGGCTACACCTTC; CDR3 protein: CASSLGGQGAPAYGYTF
J gene: TRBJ2-1; V gene: TRBV28; clone size: once; D gene: TRBD1; CDR3 DNA: TGTGCCAGCAGTTTATTGAGTTTCCGGGACGCGGGACAGGACCGCAATGAGCAGTTCTTC; CDR3 protein: CASSLLSFRDAGQDRNEQFF
J gene: TRBJ1-2; V gene: TRBV7-9; clone size: .; D gene: .; CDR3 DNA: TGTGCCAGCAGCCCTCCAGGGAAGGGGAGGGAAGCTAACTATGGCTACACCTTC; CDR3 protein: CASSPPGKGREANYGYTF
J gene: TRBJ2-3; V gene: TRBV9; clone size: .; D gene: TRBD2; CDR3 DNA: TGTGCCAGCACCCACGGGACTAGCCAAGATACGCAGTATTTT; CDR3 protein: CASTHGTSQDTQYF